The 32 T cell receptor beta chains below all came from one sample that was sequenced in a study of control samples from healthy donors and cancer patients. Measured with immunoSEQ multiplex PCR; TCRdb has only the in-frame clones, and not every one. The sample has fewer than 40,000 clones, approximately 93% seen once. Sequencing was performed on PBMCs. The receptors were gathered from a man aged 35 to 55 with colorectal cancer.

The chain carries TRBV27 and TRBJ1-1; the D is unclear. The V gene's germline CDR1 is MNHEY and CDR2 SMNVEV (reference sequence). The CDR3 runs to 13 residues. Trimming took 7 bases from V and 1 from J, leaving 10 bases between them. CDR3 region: CASKMSRNTEAFF. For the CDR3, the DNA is TGTGCCAGCAAGATGTCGAGGAACACTGAAGCTTTCTTT.

CDR3 loop: CASSQGGGTQNIQYF. The CDR3 nucleotides read TGTGCCAGCAGCCAAGGGGGCGGTACCCAAAACATTCAGTACTTC. The V gene is TRBV3-1 (or the pseudogene TRBV3-2), the J gene TRBJ2-4; D perhaps matches TRBD1 (5 bases). The CDR3 covers 15 residues. The germline gives CDR1 LGHDT, CDR2 YNNKEL (reference sequence). Trimming left V 1 base short and J 5 bases short, with 12 bases between.

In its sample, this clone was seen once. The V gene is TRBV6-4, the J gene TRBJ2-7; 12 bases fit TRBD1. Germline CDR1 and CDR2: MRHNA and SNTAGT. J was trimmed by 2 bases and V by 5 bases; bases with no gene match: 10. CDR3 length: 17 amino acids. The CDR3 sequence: CASSPGTGGRTTYEQYF. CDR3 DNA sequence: TGTGCCAGCAGTCCCGGGACAGGGGGCCGAACCACCTACGAGCAGTACTTC.

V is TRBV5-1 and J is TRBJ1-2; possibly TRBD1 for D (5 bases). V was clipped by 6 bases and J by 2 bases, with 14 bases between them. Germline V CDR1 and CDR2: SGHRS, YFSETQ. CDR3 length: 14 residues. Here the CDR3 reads CASNEGGGNYGYTF. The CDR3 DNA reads TGCGCCAGCAACGAAGGTGGGGGAAACTATGGCTACACCTTC.

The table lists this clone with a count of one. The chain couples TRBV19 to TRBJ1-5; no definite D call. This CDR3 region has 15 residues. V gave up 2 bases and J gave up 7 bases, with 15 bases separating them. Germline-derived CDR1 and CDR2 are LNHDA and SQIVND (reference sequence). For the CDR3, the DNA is TGTGCCAGTAGTATAAATCTGCAGGCCGGGCAGCCCCAGCATTTT. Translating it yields CASSINLQAGQPQHF. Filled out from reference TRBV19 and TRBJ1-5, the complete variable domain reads DGGITQSPKYLFRKEGQNVTLSCEQNLNHDAMYWYRQDPGQGLRLIYYSQIVNDFQKGDIAEGYSVSREKKESFPLTVTSAQKNPTAFYLCASSINLQAGQPQHFGDGTRLSIL.

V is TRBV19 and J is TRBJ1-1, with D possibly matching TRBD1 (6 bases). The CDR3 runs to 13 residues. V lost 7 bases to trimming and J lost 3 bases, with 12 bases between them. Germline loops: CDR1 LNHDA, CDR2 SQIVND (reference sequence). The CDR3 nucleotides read TGTGCCAGTACCCTGACAGGTTACACTGAAGCTTTCTTT. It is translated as CASTLTGYTEAFF.

The CDR3 loop reads CASSPLAGGHLPTEAFF. The CDR3 DNA is TGTGCCAGCAGCCCACTTGCCGGCGGCCACCTCCCCACTGAAGCTTTCTTT. This sequence joins TRBV7-3 and TRBJ1-1; D unresolved. Trimming stripped 5 bases from V and 4 bases from J, with 23 bases between. The CDR3 contains 17 residues. Germline CDR1 reads SGHTA; CDR2 reads FQGTGA.

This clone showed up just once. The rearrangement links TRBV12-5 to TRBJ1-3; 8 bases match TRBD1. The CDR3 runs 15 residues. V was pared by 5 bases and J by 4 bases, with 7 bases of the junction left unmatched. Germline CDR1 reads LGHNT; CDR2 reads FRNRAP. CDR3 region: CASGLGQGEGNTIYF. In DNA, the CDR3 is TGTGCTAGTGGTCTAGGACAGGGTGAAGGAAACACCATATATTTT. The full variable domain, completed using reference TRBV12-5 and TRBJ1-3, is DARVTQTPRHKVTEMGQEVTMRCQPILGHNTVFWYRQTMMQGLELLAYFRNRAPLDDSGMPKDRFSAEMPDATLATLKIQPSEPRDSAVYFCASGLGQGEGNTIYFGEGSWLTVV.

This CDR3 is CASSLQGPGAGGTEAFF. Here the CDR3 DNA reads TGCGCCAGCAGCTTGCAGGGCCCTGGGGCAGGAGGAACTGAAGCTTTCTTT. The chain carries TRBV5-1 and TRBJ1-1; perhaps TRBD1 as D (5 bases). This CDR3 comprises 17 residues. Trimming removed 1 base at V and 5 bases at J, with 21 bases between. From germline, CDR1 is SGHRS and CDR2 YFSETQ.

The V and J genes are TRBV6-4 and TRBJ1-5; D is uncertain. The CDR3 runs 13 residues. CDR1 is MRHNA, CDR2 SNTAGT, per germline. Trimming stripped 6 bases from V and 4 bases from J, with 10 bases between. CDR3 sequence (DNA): TGTGCCAGCAGCCCTGAGGCTAATCAGCCCCAGCATTTT. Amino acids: CASSPEANQPQHF.

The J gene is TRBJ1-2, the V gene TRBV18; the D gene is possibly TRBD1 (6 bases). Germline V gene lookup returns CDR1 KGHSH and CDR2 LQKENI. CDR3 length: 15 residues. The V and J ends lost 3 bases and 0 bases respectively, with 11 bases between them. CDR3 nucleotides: TGTGCCAGCTCACCGGACAGACTAGCTAACTATGGCTACACCTTC. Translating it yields CASSPDRLANYGYTF.

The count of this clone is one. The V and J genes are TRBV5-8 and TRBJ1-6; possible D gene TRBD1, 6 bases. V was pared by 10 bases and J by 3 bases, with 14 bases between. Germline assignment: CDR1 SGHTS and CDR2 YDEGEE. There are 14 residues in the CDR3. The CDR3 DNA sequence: TGTGCCCCCCGGGGGGCGGTCTATAATTCACCCCTCCACTTT. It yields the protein CAPRGAVYNSPLHF.

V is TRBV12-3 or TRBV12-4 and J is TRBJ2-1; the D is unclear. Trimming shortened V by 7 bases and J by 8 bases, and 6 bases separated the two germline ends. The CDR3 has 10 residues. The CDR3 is CASKRHEQFF. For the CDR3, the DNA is TGTGCCAGCAAGAGGCATGAGCAGTTCTTC.

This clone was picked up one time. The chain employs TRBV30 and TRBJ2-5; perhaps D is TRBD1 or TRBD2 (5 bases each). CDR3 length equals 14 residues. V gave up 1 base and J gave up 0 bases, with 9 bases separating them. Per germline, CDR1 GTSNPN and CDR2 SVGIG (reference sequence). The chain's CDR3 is CAWSGGINQETQYF. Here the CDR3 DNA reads TGTGCCTGGAGTGGGGGGATTAACCAAGAGACCCAGTACTTC.

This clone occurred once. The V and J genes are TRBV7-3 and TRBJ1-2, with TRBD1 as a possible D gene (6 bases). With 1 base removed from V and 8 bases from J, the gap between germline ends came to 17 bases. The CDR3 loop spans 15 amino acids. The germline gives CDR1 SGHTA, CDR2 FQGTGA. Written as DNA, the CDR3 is TGTGCCAGCAGCTTAATCGGTGGGGGGCTTGGAGGCTACACCTTC. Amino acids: CASSLIGGGLGGYTF.

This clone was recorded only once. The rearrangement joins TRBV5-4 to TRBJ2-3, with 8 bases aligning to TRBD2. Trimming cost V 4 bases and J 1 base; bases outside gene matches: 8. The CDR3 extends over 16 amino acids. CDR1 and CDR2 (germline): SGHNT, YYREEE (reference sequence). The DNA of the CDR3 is TGTGCCAGCAGCGTCGGCGGGGGGCTAGGCACAGATACGCAGTATTTT. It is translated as CASSVGGGLGTDTQYF.

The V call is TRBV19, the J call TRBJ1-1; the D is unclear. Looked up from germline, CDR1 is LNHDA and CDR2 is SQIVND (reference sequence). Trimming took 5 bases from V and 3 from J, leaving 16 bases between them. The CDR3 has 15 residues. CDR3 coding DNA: TGTGCCAGTAGTTCACGAGGCAGTTTAGACACTGAAGCTTTCTTT. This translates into CASSSRGSLDTEAFF.

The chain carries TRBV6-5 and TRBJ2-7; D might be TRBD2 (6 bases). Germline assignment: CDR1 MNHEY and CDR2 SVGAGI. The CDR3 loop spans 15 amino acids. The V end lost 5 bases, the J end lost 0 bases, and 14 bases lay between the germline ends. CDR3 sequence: CASSRGEDYSYEQYF. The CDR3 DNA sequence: TGTGCCAGCAGTCGCGGGGAGGATTACTCCTACGAGCAGTACTTC.

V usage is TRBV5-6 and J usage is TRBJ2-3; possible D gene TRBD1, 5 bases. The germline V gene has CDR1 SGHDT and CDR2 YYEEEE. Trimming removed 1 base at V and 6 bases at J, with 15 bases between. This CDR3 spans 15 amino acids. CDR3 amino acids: CASSLWGFRRDTQYF. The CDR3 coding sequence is TGTGCCAGCAGCTTGTGGGGCTTTCGCAGGGATACGCAGTATTTT.

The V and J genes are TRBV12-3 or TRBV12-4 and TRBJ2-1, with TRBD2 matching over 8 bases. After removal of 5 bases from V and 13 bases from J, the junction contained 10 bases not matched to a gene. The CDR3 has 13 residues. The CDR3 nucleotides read TGTGCCAGCAGTCGAAGCGGGGGAACCCCTCAGTTCTTC. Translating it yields CASSRSGGTPQFF.

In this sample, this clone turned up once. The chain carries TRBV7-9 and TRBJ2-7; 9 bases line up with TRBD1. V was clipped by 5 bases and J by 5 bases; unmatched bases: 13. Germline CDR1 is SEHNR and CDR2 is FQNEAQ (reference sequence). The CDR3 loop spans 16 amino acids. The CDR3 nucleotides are TGTGCCAGCAGCCCCGACCCAGGGACAGGGAAAGACGAGCAGTACTTC. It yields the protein CASSPDPGTGKDEQYF.

The CDR3 spells CASSGGTGKETQYF. CDR3 in DNA: TGTGCCAGCAGCGGCGGGACAGGGAAAGAGACCCAGTACTTC. The gene calls are TRBV2 and TRBJ2-5; the match to TRBD1 covers 9 bases. This CDR3 region has 14 residues. V gave up 6 bases and J gave up 3 bases; unmatched junction bases: 5. Germline CDR1 SNHLY, CDR2 FYNNEI.

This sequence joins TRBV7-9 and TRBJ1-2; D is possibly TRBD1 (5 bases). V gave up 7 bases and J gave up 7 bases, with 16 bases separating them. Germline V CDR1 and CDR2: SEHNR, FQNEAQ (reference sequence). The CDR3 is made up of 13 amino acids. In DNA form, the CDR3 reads TGTGCCAGCATGAGATCGGGGGGACCTGGCTACACCTTC. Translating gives CASMRSGGPGYTF.

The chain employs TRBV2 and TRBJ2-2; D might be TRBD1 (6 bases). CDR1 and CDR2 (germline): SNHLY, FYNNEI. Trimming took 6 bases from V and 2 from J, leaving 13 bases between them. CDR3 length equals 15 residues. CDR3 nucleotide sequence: TGTGCCAGCAGGTCACAGGGCTCTAACACCGGGGAGCTGTTTTTT. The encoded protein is CASRSQGSNTGELFF.

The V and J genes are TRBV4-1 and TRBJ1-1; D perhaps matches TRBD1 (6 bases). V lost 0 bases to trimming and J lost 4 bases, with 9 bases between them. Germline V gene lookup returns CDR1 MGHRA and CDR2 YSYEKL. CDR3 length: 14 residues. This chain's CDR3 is CASSQDWGATEAFF. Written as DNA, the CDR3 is TGCGCCAGCAGCCAAGATTGGGGGGCCACTGAAGCTTTCTTT.

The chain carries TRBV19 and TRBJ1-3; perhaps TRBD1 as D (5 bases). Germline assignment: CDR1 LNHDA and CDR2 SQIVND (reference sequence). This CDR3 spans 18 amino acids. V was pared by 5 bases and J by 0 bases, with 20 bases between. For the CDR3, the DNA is TGTGCCAGTAGTCCGCGACCGCCTTGGGGGGGCTCTGGAAACACCATATATTTT. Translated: CASSPRPPWGGSGNTIYF.

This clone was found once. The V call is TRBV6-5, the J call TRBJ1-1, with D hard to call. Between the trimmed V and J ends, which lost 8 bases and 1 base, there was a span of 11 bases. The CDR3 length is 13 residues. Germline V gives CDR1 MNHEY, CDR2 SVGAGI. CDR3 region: CASALEGNTEAFF. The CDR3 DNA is TGTGCCAGCGCCCTTGAGGGGAACACTGAAGCTTTCTTT.

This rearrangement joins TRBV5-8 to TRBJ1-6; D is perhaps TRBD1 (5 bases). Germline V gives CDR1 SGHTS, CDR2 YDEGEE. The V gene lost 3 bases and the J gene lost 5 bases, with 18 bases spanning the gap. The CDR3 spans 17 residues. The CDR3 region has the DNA TGTGCCAGCAGCTCCGGCCTCACAGGCCCCGATAATTCACCCCTCCACTTT. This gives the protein CASSSGLTGPDNSPLHF.

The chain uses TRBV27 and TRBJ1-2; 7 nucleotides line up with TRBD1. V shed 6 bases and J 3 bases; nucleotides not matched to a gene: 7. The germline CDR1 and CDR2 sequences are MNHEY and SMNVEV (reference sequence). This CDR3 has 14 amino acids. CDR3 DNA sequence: TGTGCCAGCAGGCCCGGGGACAGATACTATGGCTACACCTTC. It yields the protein CASRPGDRYYGYTF.

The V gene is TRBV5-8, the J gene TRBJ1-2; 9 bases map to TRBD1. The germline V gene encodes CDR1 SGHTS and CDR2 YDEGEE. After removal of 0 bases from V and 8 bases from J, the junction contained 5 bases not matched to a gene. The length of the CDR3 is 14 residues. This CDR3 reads CASSLDRGLGGYTF. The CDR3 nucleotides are TGTGCCAGCAGCTTGGACAGGGGGCTTGGCGGCTACACCTTC.

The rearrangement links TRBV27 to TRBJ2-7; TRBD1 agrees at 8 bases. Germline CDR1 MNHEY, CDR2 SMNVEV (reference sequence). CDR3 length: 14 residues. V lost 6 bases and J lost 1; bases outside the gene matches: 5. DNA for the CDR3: TGTGCCAGCAGGAAGGACAGGGCTTCCTACGAGCAGTACTTC. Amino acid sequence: CASRKDRASYEQYF.

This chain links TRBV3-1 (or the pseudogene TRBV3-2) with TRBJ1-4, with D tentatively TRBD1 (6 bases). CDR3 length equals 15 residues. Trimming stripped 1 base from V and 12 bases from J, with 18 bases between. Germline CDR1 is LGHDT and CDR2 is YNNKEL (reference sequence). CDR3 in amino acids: CASSQAAQGSKELFF. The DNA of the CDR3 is TGTGCCAGCAGCCAAGCTGCGCAGGGGAGTAAGGAACTGTTTTTT.